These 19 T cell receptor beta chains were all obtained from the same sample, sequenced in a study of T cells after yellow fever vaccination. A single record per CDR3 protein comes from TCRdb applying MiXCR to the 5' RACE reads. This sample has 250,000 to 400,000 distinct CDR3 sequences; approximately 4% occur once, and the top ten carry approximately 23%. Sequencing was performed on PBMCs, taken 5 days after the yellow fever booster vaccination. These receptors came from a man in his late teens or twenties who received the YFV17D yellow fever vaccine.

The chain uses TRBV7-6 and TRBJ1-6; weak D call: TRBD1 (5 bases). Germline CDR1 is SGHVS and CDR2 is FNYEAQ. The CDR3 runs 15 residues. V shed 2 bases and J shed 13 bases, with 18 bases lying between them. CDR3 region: CASSLSQGPGSPLHF. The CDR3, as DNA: TGTGCCAGCAGCTTATCCCAGGGCCCAGGGTCGCCCCTCCACTTT. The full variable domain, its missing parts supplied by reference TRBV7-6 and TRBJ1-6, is GAGVSQSPRYKVTKRGQDVALRCDPISGHVSLYWYRQALGQGPEFLTYFNYEAQQDKSGLPNDRFSAERPEGSISTLTIQRTEQRDSAMYRCASSLSQGPGSPLHFGNGTRLTVT.

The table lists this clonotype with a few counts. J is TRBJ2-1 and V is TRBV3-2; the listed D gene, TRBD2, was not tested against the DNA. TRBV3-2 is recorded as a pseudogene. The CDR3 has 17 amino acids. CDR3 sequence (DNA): TGTGCCAGCAGCACCAGACACCTAGCGGGGTATTACAATGAGCAGTTCTTC. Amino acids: CASSTRHLAGYYNEQFF.

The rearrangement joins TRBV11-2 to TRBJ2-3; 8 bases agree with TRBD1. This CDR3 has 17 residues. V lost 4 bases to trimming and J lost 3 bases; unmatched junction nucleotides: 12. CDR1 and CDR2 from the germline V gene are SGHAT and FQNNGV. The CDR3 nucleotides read TGTGCCAGCAGCTCTAAGACAGGGGAAGGTTGGACAGATACGCAGTATTTT. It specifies CASSSKTGEGWTDTQYF.

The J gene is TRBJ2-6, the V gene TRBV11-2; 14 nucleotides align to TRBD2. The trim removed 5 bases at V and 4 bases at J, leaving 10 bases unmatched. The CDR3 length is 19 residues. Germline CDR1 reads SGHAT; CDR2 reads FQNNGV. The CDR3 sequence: CASSPRLAGGPGGANVLTF. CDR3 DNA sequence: TGTGCCAGCAGCCCCAGACTAGCGGGGGGGCCTGGAGGGGCCAACGTCCTGACTTTC.

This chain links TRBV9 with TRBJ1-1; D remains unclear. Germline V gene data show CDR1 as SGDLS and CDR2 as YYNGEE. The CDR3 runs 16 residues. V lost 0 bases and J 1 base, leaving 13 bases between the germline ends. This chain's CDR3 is CASSVGVVWGNTEAFF. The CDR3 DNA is TGTGCCAGCAGCGTAGGGGTGGTGTGGGGGAACACTGAAGCTTTCTTT.

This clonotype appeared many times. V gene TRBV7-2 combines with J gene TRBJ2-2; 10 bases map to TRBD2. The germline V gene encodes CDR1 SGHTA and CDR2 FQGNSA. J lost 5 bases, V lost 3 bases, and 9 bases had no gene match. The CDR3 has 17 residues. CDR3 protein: CASSFAGTSVGTGELFF. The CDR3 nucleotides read TGTGCCAGCAGCTTCGCCGGGACTAGCGTAGGGACCGGGGAGCTGTTTTTT.

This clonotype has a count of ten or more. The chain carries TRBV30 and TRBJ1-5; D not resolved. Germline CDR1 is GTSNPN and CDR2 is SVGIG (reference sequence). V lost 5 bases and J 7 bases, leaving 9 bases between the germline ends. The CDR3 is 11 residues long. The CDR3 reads CAWGVGQPQHF. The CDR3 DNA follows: TGTGCCTGGGGGGTTGGACAGCCCCAGCATTTT.

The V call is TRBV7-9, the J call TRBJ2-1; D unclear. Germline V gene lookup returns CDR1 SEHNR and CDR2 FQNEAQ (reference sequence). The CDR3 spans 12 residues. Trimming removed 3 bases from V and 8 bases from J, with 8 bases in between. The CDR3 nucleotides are TGTGCCAGCAGCTTGACCGGGCATGAGCAGTTCTTC. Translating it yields CASSLTGHEQFF.

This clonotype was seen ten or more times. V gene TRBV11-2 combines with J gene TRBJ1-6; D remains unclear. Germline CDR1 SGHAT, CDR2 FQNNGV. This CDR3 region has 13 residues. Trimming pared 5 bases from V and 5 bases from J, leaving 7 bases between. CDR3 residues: CASSLENNSPLHF. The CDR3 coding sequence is TGTGCCAGCAGCCTCGAAAATAATTCACCCCTCCACTTT.

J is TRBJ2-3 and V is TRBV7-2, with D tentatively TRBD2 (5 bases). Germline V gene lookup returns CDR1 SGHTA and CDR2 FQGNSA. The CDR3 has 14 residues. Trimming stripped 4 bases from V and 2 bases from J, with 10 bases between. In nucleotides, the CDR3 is TGTGCCAGCAGCTCCGGACTGACCACAGATACGCAGTATTTT. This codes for CASSSGLTTDTQYF.

The CDR3 sequence: CASSARLISYEQYF. The CDR3 coding sequence is TGTGCCAGCAGCGCGAGGTTGATCTCCTACGAGCAGTACTTC. The rearrangement uses TRBV5-5 and TRBJ2-7; D uncertain. Trimming pared 4 bases from V and 0 bases from J, leaving 11 bases between. CDR3 size: 14 residues. Per germline, CDR1 SGHKS and CDR2 YYEKEE (reference sequence).

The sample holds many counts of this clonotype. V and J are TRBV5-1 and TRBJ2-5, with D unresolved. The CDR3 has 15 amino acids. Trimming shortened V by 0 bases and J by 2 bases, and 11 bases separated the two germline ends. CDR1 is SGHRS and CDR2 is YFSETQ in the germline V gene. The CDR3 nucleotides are TGCGCCAGCAGCTTGGAAGTGGGCCCTCAAGAGACCCAGTACTTC. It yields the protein CASSLEVGPQETQYF.

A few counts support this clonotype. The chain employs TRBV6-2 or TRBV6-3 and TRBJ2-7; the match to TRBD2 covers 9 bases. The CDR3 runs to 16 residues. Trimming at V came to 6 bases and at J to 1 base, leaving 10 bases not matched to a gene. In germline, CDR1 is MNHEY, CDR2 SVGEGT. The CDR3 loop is CASSPPGAGGSYEQYV. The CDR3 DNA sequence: TGTGCCAGCAGCCCGCCCGGAGCGGGGGGATCCTACGAGCAGTACGTC.

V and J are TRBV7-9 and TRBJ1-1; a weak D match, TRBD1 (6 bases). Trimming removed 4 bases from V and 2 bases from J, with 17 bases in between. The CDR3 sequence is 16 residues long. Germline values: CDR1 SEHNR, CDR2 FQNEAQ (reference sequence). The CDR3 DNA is TGTGCCAGCAGCTACCCCCCGGGACACAAAAACACTGAAGCTTTCTTT. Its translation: CASSYPPGHKNTEAFF. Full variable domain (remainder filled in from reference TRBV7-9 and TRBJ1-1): DTGVSQNPRHKITKRGQNVTFRCDPISEHNRLYWYRQTLGQGPEFLTYFQNEAQLEKSRLLSDRFSAERPKGSFSTLEIQRTEQGDSAMYLCASSYPPGHKNTEAFFGQGTRLTVV.

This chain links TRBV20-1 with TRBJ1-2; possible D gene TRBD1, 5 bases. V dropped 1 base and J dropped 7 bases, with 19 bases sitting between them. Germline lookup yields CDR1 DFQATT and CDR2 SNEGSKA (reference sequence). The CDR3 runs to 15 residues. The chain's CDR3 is CSARVSRGRAGGYTF. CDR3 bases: TGCAGTGCTAGAGTTTCCCGGGGCAGGGCGGGTGGCTACACCTTC.

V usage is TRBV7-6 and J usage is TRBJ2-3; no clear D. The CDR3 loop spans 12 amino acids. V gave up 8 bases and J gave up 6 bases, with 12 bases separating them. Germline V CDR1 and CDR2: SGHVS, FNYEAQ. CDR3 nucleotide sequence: TGTGCCAGCGGCAAAGGTTCCGATACGCAGTATTTT. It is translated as CASGKGSDTQYF.

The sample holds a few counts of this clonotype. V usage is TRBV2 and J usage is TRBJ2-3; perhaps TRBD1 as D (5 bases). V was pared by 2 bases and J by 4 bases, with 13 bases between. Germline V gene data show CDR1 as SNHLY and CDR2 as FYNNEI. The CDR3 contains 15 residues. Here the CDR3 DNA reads TGTGCCAGCAGTGAATTTGGGGCAAGCGCAGATACGCAGTATTTT. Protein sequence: CASSEFGASADTQYF.

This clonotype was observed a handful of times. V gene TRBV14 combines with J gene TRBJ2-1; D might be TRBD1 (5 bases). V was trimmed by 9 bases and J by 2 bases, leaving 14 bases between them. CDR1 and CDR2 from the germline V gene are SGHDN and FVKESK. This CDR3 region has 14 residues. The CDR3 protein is CASPQGVPYNEQFF. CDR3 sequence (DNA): TGTGCCAGTCCCCAAGGGGTTCCCTACAATGAGCAGTTCTTC.

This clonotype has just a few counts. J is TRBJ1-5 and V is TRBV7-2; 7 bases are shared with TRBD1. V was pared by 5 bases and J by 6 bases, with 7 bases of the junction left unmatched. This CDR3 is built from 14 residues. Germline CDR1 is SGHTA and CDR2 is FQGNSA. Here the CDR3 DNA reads TGTGCCAGCAGCATTACAGGGGTTTCTCAGCCCCAGCATTTT. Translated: CASSITGVSQPQHF.